This TCR beta chain came from a study of tumor-infiltrating lymphocytes in primary liver carcinoma. The overall study: T1-T3 N0M0 was the stage of the tumors, which were 4.2 to 10 cm across. The study obtained roughly 3.65 to 7.13 million productive TCRbeta reads per sample, similar across tissue types.

Study-level findings and limits: Only about 7.5-24% of top clones showed up in all five tumor regions.

Unsorted bulk tissue, about 18-31 mg of it, served as the source for co-extraction of RNA and DNA. TCR beta cDNA was prepared out of approximately 500 ng total RNA by means of a constant-region primer. Library construction for TCR beta comprised three nested multiplex PCR rounds performed with slightly modified ARM-PCR. With TRBV1-TRBV30 forward primers and a C-beta reverse primer, the first two PCR rounds were run for approximately 9 cycles each. One entry per CDR3 protein results from TCRdb running MiXCR on the multiplex PCR reads. The sample has fewer than 150,000 distinct CDR3 sequences; about 59% are singletons. With 8 bases removed from V and 6 bases from J, the gap between germline ends came to 14 bases. Germline values: CDR1 MNHEY, CDR2 SVGEGT. The CDR3 is 13 amino acids. Points on this clonotype: Its matching antigen is unknown.

Input material: liver tumor tissue from sampling region 1. The sample's subset: tumor region T1, superior pole. This chain joins TRBV6-2 or TRBV6-3 and TRBJ2-4; D might be TRBD2 (6 bases). The receptor was isolated from a woman aged 55-70 years with primary liver carcinoma and hepatitis B virus infection. The CDR3, as DNA: TGTGCCAGCCGTCCCTACGGGGGAAACATTCAGTACTTC. Translation: CASRPYGGNIQYF.